The clone carrying this T cell receptor (beta chain) appeared a few times. What it binds is not known. Between the trimmed V and J ends, which lost 1 base and 9 bases, there was a span of 16 bases. This CDR3 spans 15 amino acids. Germline CDR1 SEHNR, CDR2 FQNEAQ (reference sequence). The record originates from a study of T cells in Graves' hyperthyroidism and ophthalmopathy. The study, taken as a whole, reports: Most expanded thyroid clonotypes above 0.001 also appeared in blood.

RNA transcripts provided the source from which TCR beta CDR3 regions were amplified. During a first-round RT-PCR of the TCR CDR3, the HTBI primer set was used. TCRdb re-analysed the multiplex PCR reads in MiXCR, keeping a single row per CDR3 protein. This sample has a few hundred thousand distinct CDR3 sequences; approximately 15% occur once, and the top ten carry around a sixth. Those with hyperthyroidism were 18 to 65 years old, newly diagnosed, and ill for under 2 months. Researchers barred patients who had uncontrolled infection, other autoimmune disease, pregnancy or lactation. Each diagnosis drew on symptoms, thyroxine, TRAb, thyroid ultrasound and orbital computed tomography findings.

Source material: blood. The sequence came from a woman between 18 and 29 years old with Graves' hyperthyroidism. This chain connects TRBV7-9 to TRBJ2-4; either TRBD1 or TRBD2 may supply D (5 bases each). The CDR3 bases are TGTGCCAGCAGCTTAGGTTATGAGGGGATCGCCATTCAGTACTTC. Protein sequence: CASSLGYEGIAIQYF.